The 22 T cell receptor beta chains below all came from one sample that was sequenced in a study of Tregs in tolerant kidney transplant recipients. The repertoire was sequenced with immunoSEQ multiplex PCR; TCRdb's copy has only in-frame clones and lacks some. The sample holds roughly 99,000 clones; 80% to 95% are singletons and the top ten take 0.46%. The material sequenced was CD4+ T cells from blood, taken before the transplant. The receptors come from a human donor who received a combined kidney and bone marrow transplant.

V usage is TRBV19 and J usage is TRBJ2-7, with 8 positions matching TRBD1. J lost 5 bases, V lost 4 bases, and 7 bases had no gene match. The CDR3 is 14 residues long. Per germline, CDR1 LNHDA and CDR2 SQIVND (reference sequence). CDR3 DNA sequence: TGTGCCAGTAGTACCCGGACAGGGAACGACGAGCAGTACTTC. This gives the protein CASSTRTGNDEQYF.

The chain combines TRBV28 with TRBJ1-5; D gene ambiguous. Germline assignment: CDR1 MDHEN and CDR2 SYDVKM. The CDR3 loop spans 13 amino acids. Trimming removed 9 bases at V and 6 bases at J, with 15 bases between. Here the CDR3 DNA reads TGTGCCAGTGCCGAGGGTTCTCGTCAGCCCCAGCATTTT. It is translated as CASAEGSRQPQHF.

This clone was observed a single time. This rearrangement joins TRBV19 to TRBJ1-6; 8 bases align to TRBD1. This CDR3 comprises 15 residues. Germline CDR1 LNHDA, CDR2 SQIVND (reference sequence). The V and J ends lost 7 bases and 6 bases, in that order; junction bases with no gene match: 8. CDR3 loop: CASNLGQGGNSPLHF. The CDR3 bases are TGTGCCAGTAATCTTGGACAGGGCGGTAATTCACCCCTCCACTTT.

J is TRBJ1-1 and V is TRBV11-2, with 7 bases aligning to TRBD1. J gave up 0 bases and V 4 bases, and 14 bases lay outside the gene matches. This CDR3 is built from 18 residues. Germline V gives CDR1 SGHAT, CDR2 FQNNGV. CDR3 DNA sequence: TGTGCCAGCAGCTGGCCCGGGACAGAGCGTCACATGAACACTGAAGCTTTCTTT. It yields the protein CASSWPGTERHMNTEAFF.

CDR3: CASSLQGGDTQYF. In nucleotides, the CDR3 is TGTGCCAGCAGCTTACAGGGAGGAGATACGCAGTATTTT. The chain employs TRBV7-2 and TRBJ2-3; a weak D match, TRBD2 (6 bases). Trimming pared 2 bases from V and 5 bases from J, leaving 8 bases between. The CDR3 loop spans 13 amino acids. Germline values: CDR1 SGHTA, CDR2 FQGNSA.

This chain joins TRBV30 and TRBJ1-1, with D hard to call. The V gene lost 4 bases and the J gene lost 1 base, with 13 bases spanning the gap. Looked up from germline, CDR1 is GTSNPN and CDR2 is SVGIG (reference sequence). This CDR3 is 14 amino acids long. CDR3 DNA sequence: TGTGCCTGGATATTTGGCCGCCGGAACACTGAAGCTTTCTTT. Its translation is CAWIFGRRNTEAFF.

The CDR3 is CASSQDLQGTETQYF. The CDR3 DNA follows: TGCGCCAGCAGCCAAGATCTTCAGGGGACGGAGACCCAGTACTTC. The chain has TRBV4-3 and TRBJ2-5; D might be TRBD1 (6 bases). V lost 0 bases and J 5 bases, leaving 13 bases between the germline ends. Germline lookup yields CDR1 LGHNA and CDR2 YSLEER. The length of the CDR3 is 15 residues.

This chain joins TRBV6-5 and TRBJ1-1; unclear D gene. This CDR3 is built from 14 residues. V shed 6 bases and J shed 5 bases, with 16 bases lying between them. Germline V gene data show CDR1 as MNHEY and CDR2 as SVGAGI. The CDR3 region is CASRLGGSVTEAFF. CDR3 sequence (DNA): TGTGCCAGCAGGTTGGGAGGGTCGGTAACTGAAGCTTTCTTT.

This CDR3 reads CASSPQFTGELFF. CDR3 nucleotides: TGCGCCAGCAGCCCTCAGTTCACCGGGGAGCTGTTTTTT. The rearrangement links TRBV5-1 to TRBJ2-2; no reliable D call. The V gene's germline CDR1 is SGHRS and CDR2 YFSETQ. Trimming cost V 4 bases and J 4 bases, with 8 bases left between them. The CDR3 loop spans 13 amino acids.

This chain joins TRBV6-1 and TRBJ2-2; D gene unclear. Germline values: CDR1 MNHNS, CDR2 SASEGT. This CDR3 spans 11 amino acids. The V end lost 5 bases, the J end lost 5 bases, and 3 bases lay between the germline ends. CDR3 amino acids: CASSRTGELFF. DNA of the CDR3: TGTGCCAGCAGTCGGACCGGGGAGCTGTTTTTT.

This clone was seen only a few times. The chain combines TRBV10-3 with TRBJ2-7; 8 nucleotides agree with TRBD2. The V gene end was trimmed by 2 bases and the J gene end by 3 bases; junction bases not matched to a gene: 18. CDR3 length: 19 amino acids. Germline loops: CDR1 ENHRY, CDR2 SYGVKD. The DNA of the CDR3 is TGTGCCATCAGTGAGCAGCCGGGACTAGGGATTGGGGGTTTCTACGAGCAGTACTTC. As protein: CAISEQPGLGIGGFYEQYF.

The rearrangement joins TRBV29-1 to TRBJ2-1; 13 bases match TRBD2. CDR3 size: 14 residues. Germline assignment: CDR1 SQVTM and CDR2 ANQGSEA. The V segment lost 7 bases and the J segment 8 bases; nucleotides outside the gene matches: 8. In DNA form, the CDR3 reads TGCAGCGGCCTCACTAGCGGGGGGGCTGATGAGCAGTTCTTC. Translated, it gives CSGLTSGGADEQFF.

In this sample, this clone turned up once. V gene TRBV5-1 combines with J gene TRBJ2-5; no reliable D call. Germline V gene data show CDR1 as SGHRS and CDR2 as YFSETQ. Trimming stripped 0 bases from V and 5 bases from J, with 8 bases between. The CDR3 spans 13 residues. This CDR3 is CASSLGVAETQYF. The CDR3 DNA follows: TGCGCCAGCAGCTTGGGAGTCGCGGAGACCCAGTACTTC.

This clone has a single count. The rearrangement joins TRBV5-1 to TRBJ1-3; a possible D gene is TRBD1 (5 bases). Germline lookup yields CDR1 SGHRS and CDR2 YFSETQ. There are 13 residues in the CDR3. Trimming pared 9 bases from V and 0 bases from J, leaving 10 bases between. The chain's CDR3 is CATPDSSGNTIYF. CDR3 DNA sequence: TGCGCCACCCCCGACAGCTCTGGAAACACCATATATTTT.

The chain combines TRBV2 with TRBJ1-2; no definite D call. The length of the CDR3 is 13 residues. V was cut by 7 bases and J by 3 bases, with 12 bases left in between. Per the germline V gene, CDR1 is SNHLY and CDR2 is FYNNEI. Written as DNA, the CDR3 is TGTGCCAGCACGAGAGGAAGAGACTATGGCTACACCTTC. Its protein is CASTRGRDYGYTF.

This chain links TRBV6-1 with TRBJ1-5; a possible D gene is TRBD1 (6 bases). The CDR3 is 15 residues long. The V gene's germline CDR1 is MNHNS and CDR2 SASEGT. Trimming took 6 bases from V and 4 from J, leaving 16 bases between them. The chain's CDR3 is CASSDAGAGNQPQHF. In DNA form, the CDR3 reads TGTGCCAGCAGCGACGCGGGGGCTGGGAATCAGCCCCAGCATTTT.

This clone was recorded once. The CDR3 spells CAWRTSGTYEQYF. The CDR3 DNA is TGTGCCTGGCGGACTAGCGGGACTTACGAGCAGTACTTC. V and J are TRBV30 and TRBJ2-7; 12 bases line up with TRBD2. The CDR3 runs 13 residues. Per the germline V gene, CDR1 is GTSNPN and CDR2 is SVGIG (reference sequence). The trim removed 5 bases at V and 4 bases at J, leaving 3 bases unmatched.

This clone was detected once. The CDR3 region has the DNA TGTGCCAGCAGTTTTGGGGCTAGCGGGTCCTACAATGAGCAGTTCTTC. This sequence encodes CASSFGASGSYNEQFF. V is TRBV6-5 and J is TRBJ2-1; 8 bases fit TRBD2. Germline V lookup: CDR1 MNHEY, CDR2 SVGAGI. V lost 4 bases to trimming and J lost 1 base; unmatched junction nucleotides: 6. The CDR3 totals 16 residues.

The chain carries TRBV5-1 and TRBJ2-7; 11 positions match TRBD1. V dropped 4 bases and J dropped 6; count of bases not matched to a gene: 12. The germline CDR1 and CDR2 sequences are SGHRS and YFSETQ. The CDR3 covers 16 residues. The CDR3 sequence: CASSLDRGRDIPEQYF. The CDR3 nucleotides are TGCGCCAGCAGCCTGGACAGGGGGCGTGATATCCCCGAGCAGTACTTC.

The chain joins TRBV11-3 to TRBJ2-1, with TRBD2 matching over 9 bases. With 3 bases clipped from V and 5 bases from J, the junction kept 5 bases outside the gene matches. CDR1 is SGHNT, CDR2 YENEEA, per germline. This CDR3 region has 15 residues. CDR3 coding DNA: TGTGCCAGCAGCTTCGGGGCGGGAGGGCACAATGAGCAGTTCTTC. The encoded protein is CASSFGAGGHNEQFF.

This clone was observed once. The CDR3 region is CASSGPAGGNEQFF. The CDR3 bases are TGTGCCAGCAGTGGGCCAGCGGGAGGAAATGAGCAGTTCTTC. J is TRBJ2-1 and V is TRBV25-1; 9 nucleotides agree with TRBD2. The V gene end was trimmed by 4 bases and the J gene end by 7 bases; junction bases not matched to a gene: 5. CDR1 and CDR2 from the germline V gene are MGHDK and SYGVNS. CDR3 length: 14 residues.

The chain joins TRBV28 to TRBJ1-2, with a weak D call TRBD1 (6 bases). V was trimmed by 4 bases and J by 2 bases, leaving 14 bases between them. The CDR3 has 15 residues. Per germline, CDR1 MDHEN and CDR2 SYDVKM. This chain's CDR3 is CASSSPGTPNYGYTF. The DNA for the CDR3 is TGTGCCAGCAGTTCGCCCGGGACACCCAACTATGGCTACACCTTC.